This is a list of T cell receptor beta chains from one sample in a study of blood T cell repertoires in COVID-19. Sequencing was performed with immunoSEQ multiplex PCR; in TCRdb, only in-frame clones are kept and a portion is missing. The sample has 250,000 to 300,000 clones, just over 85% seen once; the top ten hold around 2.9%. The sequenced material came from peripheral blood. The receptors come from a woman under 40 with active or convalescent COVID-19. Both conserved end residues are part of each CDR3. The D gene is left open where the match is weak. Some rows have no size entry. The others give once, few or many, or a class for an expanded clone.

TGTGCCAGCAGCTTAGACAATTATAATTCACCCCTCCACTTT,CASSLDNYNSPLHF,TRBJ1-6,NA,TRBV7-2,NA
TGTGCCAGCAGTGAAGTGGCAGGGGGAGAGACCCAGTACTTC,CASSEVAGGETQYF,TRBJ2-5,NA,TRBV2,TRBD1
TGCAGCACCCGAATCGGGCCGGGACAGGGGGTCGGGGAGACCCAGTACTTC,CSTRIGPGQGVGETQYF,TRBJ2-5,NA,TRBV29-1,TRBD1
TGTGCCTGGAGTGTACAGGGTGGTTTCGAGCAGTACTTC,CAWSVQGGFEQYF,TRBJ2-7,NA,TRBV30,NA
TGTGCCAGCAGCTCCCCCGAGAGGGGGTTTCATGGCTACACCTTC,CASSSPERGFHGYTF,TRBJ1-2,NA,TRBV13,NA
TGCGCCAGCAGCTCGAGCGGGGGCGACAATCAGCCCCAGCATTTT,CASSSSGGDNQPQHF,TRBJ1-5,NA,TRBV5-1,NA
TGTGCCAGCAGCAGAAGACAGGGAAGTGTGAACACTGAAGCTTTCTTT,CASSRRQGSVNTEAFF,TRBJ1-1,NA,TRBV25-1,TRBD1
TGTGCCCTCAGGTCAGGAACTAACTATGGCTACACCTTC,CALRSGTNYGYTF,TRBJ1-2,NA,TRBV21-1,NA
TGTGCCAGCAGTTCTAGGGGAGGCCACGAGCAGTACTTC,CASSSRGGHEQYF,TRBJ2-7,NA,TRBV7-9,NA
TGTGCCAGCAAACAGGACACCGGGGAGCTGTTTTTT,CASKQDTGELFF,TRBJ2-2,NA,TRBV6-6,NA
TGCGCCAGCAGCTTGGTTGATCCGGTTAATTCGGCCCTCCACTTT,CASSLVDPVNSALHF,TRBJ1-6,NA,TRBV5-1,NA
TGTGCCAGCAGTTACTCCCCTTCCAGGACATTGAGCTCCTACGAGCAGTACTTC,CASSYSPSRTLSSYEQYF,TRBJ2-7,NA,TRBV6-2/TRBV6-3,NA
TGTGCCAGCAGTTACTCTCTCAACGGTTTCAATCAGCCCCAGCATTTT,CASSYSLNGFNQPQHF,TRBJ1-5,NA,TRBV6-2/TRBV6-3,NA
TGTGCCAGCAGTTTAGGAGGGGGTCGTGGCTACACCTTC,CASSLGGGRGYTF,TRBJ1-2,NA,TRBV12-3/TRBV12-4,NA
TGTGCCAGCAGCTTGGGACTAGCGGGGAACACCGGGGAGCTGTTTTTT,CASSLGLAGNTGELFF,TRBJ2-2,NA,TRBV5-6,TRBD2
TGTGCCAGCAGACGAAGCAGGGTCGATGGCTACACCTTC,CASRRSRVDGYTF,TRBJ1-2,NA,TRBV4-2,NA
TGTGCCAGCAGGACAGGGCAGAACACTGAAGCTTTCTTT,CASRTGQNTEAFF,TRBJ1-1,NA,TRBV6-5,TRBD1
TGTGCCAGCAGCCCCCCTGTACAAGGCTACACCTTC,CASSPPVQGYTF,TRBJ1-2,few,TRBV7-9,NA
TGTGCCAGCAGCCCGTTTACCCGAGACAACTCCTACGAGCAGTACTTC,CASSPFTRDNSYEQYF,TRBJ2-7,NA,TRBV14,NA
TGTGCCTGTGGGACAGGCCGCTCTGGGGCCAACGTCCTGACTTTC,CACGTGRSGANVLTF,TRBJ2-6,NA,TRBV6-5,TRBD1
TGTGCCACCTCACGGGGACTAGCGGTGTCCCAGCCGAACAATGAGCAGTTCTTC,CATSRGLAVSQPNNEQFF,TRBJ2-1,NA,TRBV7-8,TRBD2
TGTGCCAGCAGCCTGGACAGGAACACTGAAGCTTTCTTT,CASSLDRNTEAFF,TRBJ1-1,NA,TRBV5-6,NA
TGCGCCAGCAGCCGCGGGACAGCCGGCACAGATACGCAGTATTTT,CASSRGTAGTDTQYF,TRBJ2-3,NA,TRBV4-3,NA
TGTGCCAGCAGTGAATGGAACGGCGGTAGAACCAAATTC,CASSEWNGGRTKF,TRBJ1-2,once,TRBV6-4,NA
TGCAGCGTTGATGGGACAGGATCGTATGGCTACACCTTC,CSVDGTGSYGYTF,TRBJ1-2,NA,TRBV29-1,TRBD1
TGTGCCAGTAGTATCCTGAGCCTAACTAATGAAAAACTGTTTTTT,CASSILSLTNEKLFF,TRBJ1-4,NA,TRBV19,NA
TGTGCCAGCAGCCCGGGACAGGGCTATGGCTACACCTTC,CASSPGQGYGYTF,TRBJ1-2,NA,TRBV7-8,TRBD1
TGTGCCAGCTCGACAGGGGGCTATGAAAAACTGTTTTTT,CASSTGGYEKLFF,TRBJ1-4,few,TRBV2,TRBD1
TGTGCCAGTAGATTGGACAGGGCCGCGCGGCAGCCCCAGCATTTT,CASRLDRAARQPQHF,TRBJ1-5,NA,TRBV19,TRBD1
TGTGCCAGCAGCTTAGTCTCTATGGGAGCTGGAAACACCATATATTTT,CASSLVSMGAGNTIYF,TRBJ1-3,NA,TRBV11-2,NA
TGTGCCAGCAGTTGGACAAGTAATAATTCACCCCTCCACTTT,CASSWTSNNSPLHF,TRBJ1-6,NA,TRBV27,NA
TGTGCCACCAGTGATGCACCGGGACAGGGGGACGAGACCCAGTACTTC,CATSDAPGQGDETQYF,TRBJ2-5,NA,TRBV24-1,TRBD1
TGTGCCAGCAGCTTGGGGCTAGCGGGGGGGCAAGCAGATACGCAGTATTTT,CASSLGLAGGQADTQYF,TRBJ2-3,NA,TRBV5-5,TRBD2
TGCAGCGTTGGGGGGGTTAATGGCTACACCTTC,CSVGGVNGYTF,TRBJ1-2,NA,TRBV29-1,NA
TGTGCCAGCAGTCCCGAGGGGGGGGCGGGTTCACCCCTCCACTTT,CASSPEGGAGSPLHF,TRBJ1-6,NA,TRBV6-6,NA
TGTGCCACCAGCAGAGGGGCTCTTCAAGAGACCCAGTACTTC,CATSRGALQETQYF,TRBJ2-5,NA,TRBV15,NA
TGTGCCAGCAGCTTAGCCCTCTCTGGGGCCAACGTCCTGACTTTC,CASSLALSGANVLTF,TRBJ2-6,NA,TRBV7-9,NA
TGTGCCAGCACTCACGGGGACAGGGGGACTGAAGCTTTCTTT,CASTHGDRGTEAFF,TRBJ1-1,NA,TRBV6-5,TRBD1
TGTGCCAGCACTAACCCCCCCGAGACCCAGTACTTC,CASTNPPETQYF,TRBJ2-5,once,TRBV27,NA
TGTGCCTGCAATGGACAGGGGGGACAGCCCCAGCATTTT,CACNGQGGQPQHF,TRBJ1-5,NA,TRBV30,TRBD1
TGTGCCAGCAGTTTCGGTTACACTGAAGCTTTCTTT,CASSFGYTEAFF,TRBJ1-1,once,TRBV28,NA
TGTGCCAGCATCCCGGGACTAGATGTATTAGGTGAGCAGTTCTTC,CASIPGLDVLGEQFF,TRBJ2-1,NA,TRBV5-8,TRBD2